Presented here are 15 T cell receptor beta chains from one specimen sequenced in a study of T cells after yellow fever vaccination. TCRdb independently ran MiXCR on the 5' RACE reads; one entry per CDR3 protein. Of some 420,000 distinct CDR3 sequences in the sample, around 20% are singletons; the top ten hold 15% to 20%. The sequences come from PBMCs, collected before the yellow fever booster vaccination. These receptors were collected from a man aged 18 to 29 who received the YFV17D yellow fever vaccine.

The chain employs TRBV6-1 and TRBJ2-7; the D gene could be TRBD1 or TRBD2 (7 bases each). The length of the CDR3 is 15 residues. Trimming took off 4 bases at V and 6 bases at J, with 19 bases between the two ends. Per the germline V gene, CDR1 is MNHNS and CDR2 is SASEGT. CDR3 coding DNA: TGTGCCAGCAGTGCCTGGGACAGTGGGGGGGGCGAGCAGTACGTC. This gives the protein CASSAWDSGGGEQYV.

CDR3 nucleotides: TGTGCCAGCAGTTACTTAGGAGATACGCAGTATTTT. Translating it yields CASSYLGDTQYF. The chain couples TRBV6-5 to TRBJ2-3; D gene unclear. This CDR3 contains 12 residues. The germline gives CDR1 MNHEY, CDR2 SVGAGI. The V gene lost 1 base and the J gene lost 5 bases, with 4 bases spanning the gap.

This chain connects TRBV12-5 to TRBJ2-1; TRBD1 matches at 8 bases. The germline V gene has CDR1 LGHNT and CDR2 FRNRAP. The V gene end was trimmed by 3 bases and the J gene end by 5 bases; junction bases not matched to a gene: 9. The length of the CDR3 is 16 residues. The DNA for the CDR3 is TGTGCTAGTGGTTTCTCGCAGGGGGCGGCGAACAATGAGCAGTTCTTC. Encoded protein: CASGFSQGAANNEQFF. The variable domain in full, with the rest retrieved from reference TRBV12-5 and TRBJ2-1, is DARVTQTPRHKVTEMGQEVTMRCQPILGHNTVFWYRQTMMQGLELLAYFRNRAPLDDSGMPKDRFSAEMPDATLATLKIQPSEPRDSAVYFCASGFSQGAANNEQFFGPGTRLTVL.

This clonotype has ten or more counts. The chain uses TRBV4-1 and TRBJ2-5, with D perhaps TRBD1 or TRBD2 (5 bases each). Germline V gene lookup returns CDR1 MGHRA and CDR2 YSYEKL. The ends were cut back, 1 base at V and 4 bases at J, with 10 bases in the middle. This CDR3 has 14 residues. The CDR3 nucleotides are TGCGCCAGCAGCCAAGGGAACGGGGCAGAGACCCAGTACTTC. The encoded protein is CASSQGNGAETQYF.

Comments on this clonotype: At one end the junction does not follow the germline gene, possibly because of a read error. The genes are TRBV27 and TRBJ1-2, with no clear D. CDR1 MNHEY and CDR2 SMNVEV come from the germline V gene (reference sequence). This CDR3 has 11 residues. In DNA form, the CDR3 reads TGTGCCAGCAGTTTACCCAGCGCGGGCTCCTTC. Translation: CASSLPSAGSF.

This clonotype has more than one count but fewer than ten. The chain combines TRBV6-5 with TRBJ1-1; 11 bases are a match to TRBD1. This CDR3 region has 14 residues. The germline CDR1 and CDR2 sequences are MNHEY and SVGAGI. V lost 5 bases and J lost 11; bases outside the gene matches: 10. The CDR3 sequence: CASSQPGTGGMAFF. The CDR3, as DNA: TGTGCCAGCAGTCAGCCGGGGACAGGGGGAATGGCTTTCTTT.

The V call is TRBV7-8, the J call TRBJ1-5, with D maybe TRBD1 (5 bases). CDR3 length: 16 residues. The germline V and J ends were trimmed by 7 bases and 4 bases, with 20 bases remaining between them. CDR1 SGHVS and CDR2 FQNEAQ come from the germline V gene. CDR3 loop: CASTLGVVGINQPQHF. CDR3 in DNA: TGTGCCAGCACCCTAGGGGTTGTGGGGATTAATCAGCCCCAGCATTTT.

This clonotype showed up just a few times. The V and J genes are TRBV4-1 and TRBJ1-1; D remains unclear. Trimming stripped 1 base from V and 1 base from J, with 10 bases between. Looked up from germline, CDR1 is MGHRA and CDR2 is YSYEKL. This CDR3 has 15 amino acids. The CDR3, as DNA: TGCGCCAGCAGCCAAGTTCCAGGTCCGAACACTGAAGCTTTCTTT. It is translated as CASSQVPGPNTEAFF.

This sequence joins TRBV5-1 and TRBJ2-2; D is uncertain. V was cut by 7 bases and J by 4 bases, with 17 bases left in between. The CDR3 spans 15 residues. The germline gives CDR1 SGHRS, CDR2 YFSETQ. CDR3 DNA sequence: TGCGCCAGCCAGGTGTCCCCAGGATTCACCGGGGAGCTGTTTTTT. Encoded protein: CASQVSPGFTGELFF.

This clonotype showed up just a few times. The V and J genes are TRBV7-9 and TRBJ1-4; D is possibly TRBD1 (5 bases). CDR3 size: 17 residues. V lost 5 bases and J lost 8, with 24 bases in between. Germline-derived CDR1 and CDR2 are SEHNR and FQNEAQ (reference sequence). The CDR3 protein is CASSPRDRVPEKEKLFF. In DNA, the CDR3 is TGTGCCAGCAGCCCCAGGGACCGAGTCCCAGAGAAGGAAAAACTGTTTTTT.

This clonotype showed up just a few times. The genes are TRBV9 and TRBJ2-5; 13 bases align to TRBD2. J was trimmed by 3 bases and V by 3 bases; bases with no gene match: 5. The CDR3 runs 16 residues. CDR1 and CDR2 (germline): SGDLS, YYNGEE. The CDR3 spells CASSEQLAGGKETQYF. CDR3 in DNA: TGTGCCAGCAGCGAACAACTAGCGGGGGGGAAAGAGACCCAGTACTTC.

The V call is TRBV12-3 or TRBV12-4, the J call TRBJ2-4, with TRBD2 identical over 9 bases. V was pared by 2 bases and J by 0 bases, with 2 bases of the junction left unmatched. CDR3 length equals 16 residues. The CDR3 nucleotides read TGTGCCAGCAGTTTACGCGGGGGGGGAGCCAAAAACATTCAGTACTTC. This codes for CASSLRGGGAKNIQYF.

This chain joins TRBV5-6 and TRBJ2-3; perhaps TRBD1 as D (6 bases). The CDR3 sequence is 15 residues long. V was clipped by 0 bases and J by 2 bases, with 10 bases between them. Germline lookup yields CDR1 SGHDT and CDR2 YYEEEE. The CDR3 is CASSLVGGHTDTQYF. Here the CDR3 DNA reads TGTGCCAGCAGCTTGGTTGGGGGCCACACAGATACGCAGTATTTT.

This clonotype was seen a few times. CDR3 coding DNA: TGTGCCAGCAGCGGGACAGGGAAATACGAGCAGTACTTC. Its translation: CASSGTGKYEQYF. This chain joins TRBV7-9 and TRBJ2-7; 9 bases line up with TRBD1. The CDR3 totals 13 residues. The ends lost 5 bases at V and 4 bases at J; junction bases unmatched: 3. Germline CDR1 is SEHNR and CDR2 is FQNEAQ (reference sequence).

The chain combines TRBV2 with TRBJ1-4; TRBD1 matches at 7 bases. This CDR3 comprises 14 residues. Unmatched junction bases numbered 9, after V lost 6 bases and J lost 8 bases. Germline V CDR1 and CDR2: SNHLY, FYNNEI. CDR3 bases: TGTGCCAGCAGGGAGACAGGGCAGGAGGAAAAACTGTTTTTT. This encodes CASRETGQEEKLFF.